The 27 T cell receptor beta chains in this list originate from one sample, sequenced in a study of cytomegalovirus exposure and HLA in healthy donors (dated by TCRdb to about 2017). The library was generated by the immunoSEQ multiplex PCR assay. Not all clones reach the TCRdb copy of this immuneACCESS table, which keeps in-frame sequences only. Checked studies attribute under half of the gap to unresolved V genes and leave the rest unexplained. In all, the sample holds nearly 200,000 clones, and approximately 82% of those were seen once. Around 15% of the sample is in the top ten clones. Material for sequencing was PBMCs. The receptors stem from a woman aged 25 to 39 in good health and CMV-seropositive.

The rearrangement uses TRBV10-3 and TRBJ2-1, with 10 bases aligning to TRBD2. CDR1 is ENHRY, CDR2 SYGVKD, per germline. J lost 4 bases, V lost 8 bases, and 5 bases had no gene match. This CDR3 region has 14 residues. The CDR3 nucleotides read TGTGCCATCTCGCTAGCGGGAGTTTACAATGAGCAGTTCTTC. Translating it yields CAISLAGVYNEQFF.

This clone was seen a few times. The rearrangement uses TRBV6-6 and TRBJ2-7; TRBD2 is a possible D gene (5 bases). This CDR3 is 14 amino acids long. V gave up 4 bases and J gave up 0 bases, with 10 bases separating them. Looked up from germline, CDR1 is MNHNY and CDR2 is SVGAGI (reference sequence). In nucleotides, the CDR3 is TGTGCCAGCAGTTTGGACTTAAACTCCTACGAGCAGTACTTC. It codes for CASSLDLNSYEQYF.

The rearrangement links TRBV9 to TRBJ1-3; TRBD1 aligns across 8 bases. This CDR3 is 16 amino acids long. In germline, CDR1 is SGDLS, CDR2 YYNGEE. The ends lost 0 bases at V and 3 bases at J; junction bases unmatched: 5. The CDR3 nucleotides read TGTGCCAGCAGCGTAGGGTTGGGACAGGATGGAAACACCATATATTTT. Encoded protein: CASSVGLGQDGNTIYF.

This rearrangement joins TRBV19 to TRBJ1-2, with D unresolved. V lost 2 bases to trimming and J lost 3 bases, with 4 bases between them. The CDR3 loop spans 12 amino acids. Germline V gene sequence: CDR1 LNHDA, CDR2 SQIVND (reference sequence). The CDR3 nucleotides are TGTGCCAGTAGTATACAGTACTATGGCTACACCTTC. Protein product: CASSIQYYGYTF.

The chain employs TRBV2 and TRBJ2-7; 11 positions agree with TRBD1. J lost 4 bases, V lost 4 bases, and 3 bases had no gene match. CDR1 is SNHLY, CDR2 FYNNEI, per germline. The CDR3 runs 14 residues. The CDR3 loop is CASSVGQGVYEQYF. CDR3 bases: TGTGCCAGCAGTGTGGGACAGGGGGTTTACGAGCAGTACTTC.

This chain connects TRBV5-1 to TRBJ2-1, with D unclear. The CDR3 sequence is 16 residues long. Per germline, CDR1 SGHRS and CDR2 YFSETQ. The ends were cut back, 3 bases at V and 3 bases at J, with 16 bases in the middle. CDR3 bases: TGCGCCAGCAGCTCGACACCCCCTCAGGTCTACAATGAGCAGTTCTTC. Protein: CASSSTPPQVYNEQFF.

This rearrangement joins TRBV28 to TRBJ1-4; D uncertain. V lost 1 base and J lost 6, with 15 bases in between. The CDR3 has 16 residues. Germline lookup yields CDR1 MDHEN and CDR2 SYDVKM. This CDR3 reads CASSLYGSMSYEKLFF. DNA for the CDR3: TGTGCCAGCAGTTTATACGGGTCGATGTCATATGAAAAACTGTTTTTT. The full variable domain, in which reference TRBV28 and TRBJ1-4 provide the parts outside the CDR3, is DVKVTQSSRYLVKRTGEKVFLECVQDMDHENMFWYRQDPGLGLRLIYFSYDVKMKEKGDIPEGYSVSREKKERFSLILESASTNQTSMYLCASSLYGSMSYEKLFFGSGTQLSVL.

This chain joins TRBV5-4 and TRBJ1-2; the match to TRBD1 covers 9 bases. Germline V CDR1 and CDR2: SGHNT, YYREEE (reference sequence). V was clipped by 2 bases and J by 8 bases; unmatched bases: 10. The CDR3 is 15 amino acids. The CDR3 region has the DNA TGTGCCAGCAGCTTCGGACAGGGGCCCATCAAAGGCTACACCTTC. The encoded protein is CASSFGQGPIKGYTF.

The CDR3 is CASSQDIQGAGGNTIYF. CDR3 coding DNA: TGCGCCAGCAGCCAAGATATCCAGGGGGCGGGTGGGAACACCATATATTTT. V gene TRBV4-1 combines with J gene TRBJ1-3; TRBD1 matches 8 bases. The J segment lost 7 bases and the V segment lost 0 bases, leaving 11 bases of the junction unmatched. This CDR3 has 17 residues. Germline V gene data show CDR1 as MGHRA and CDR2 as YSYEKL.

This clone has a handful of counts. The chain has TRBV13 and TRBJ1-1; the match to TRBD1 covers 7 bases. Per germline, CDR1 PRHDT and CDR2 FYEKMQ (reference sequence). The J segment lost 2 bases and the V segment lost 1 base, leaving 10 bases of the junction unmatched. The CDR3 covers 17 residues. The CDR3 DNA sequence: TGTGCCAGCAGCTTAGTCGTGTGGGACAGCACTAACACTGAAGCTTTCTTT. Translation gives CASSLVVWDSTNTEAFF.

The rearrangement uses TRBV7-9 and TRBJ2-6, with a possible D match to TRBD2 (7 bases). The CDR3 is made up of 15 amino acids. Germline V CDR1 and CDR2: SEHNR, FQNEAQ (reference sequence). The V gene lost 5 bases and the J gene lost 4 bases, with 12 bases spanning the gap. The CDR3 protein is CASSPGGRGANVLTF. CDR3 coding DNA: TGTGCCAGCAGCCCCGGGGGGCGCGGGGCCAACGTCCTGACTTTC.

The chain is built from TRBV18 and TRBJ2-2, with D perhaps TRBD1 (6 bases). The CDR3 is 14 amino acids. V shed 0 bases and J shed 5 bases, with 7 bases lying between them. Per the germline V gene, CDR1 is KGHSH and CDR2 is LQKENI. CDR3 loop: CASSPPTGTGELFF. The CDR3 region has the DNA TGTGCCAGCTCACCACCGACAGGAACCGGGGAGCTGTTTTTT.

The rearrangement joins TRBV5-1 to TRBJ2-7; TRBD2 aligns across 11 bases. This CDR3 has 14 residues. Trimming at V came to 5 bases and at J to 6 bases, leaving 7 bases not matched to a gene. Germline V gene lookup returns CDR1 SGHRS and CDR2 YFSETQ. CDR3 sequence: CASSPTSGGGEQYF. Here the CDR3 DNA reads TGCGCCAGCAGTCCTACTAGCGGGGGAGGCGAGCAGTACTTC.

The chain links TRBV4-1 to TRBJ2-7, with D perhaps matching TRBD2 (6 bases). CDR3 length: 16 amino acids. V lost 1 base and J 1 base, leaving 14 bases between the germline ends. Germline CDR1 MGHRA, CDR2 YSYEKL. The CDR3, as DNA: TGCGCCAGCAGCCAAGGTCCAGCGGGCTCATCCTACGAGCAGTACTTC. This encodes CASSQGPAGSSYEQYF.

Notes on this clone: Germline is not matched at one junction end, which may reflect a read error. This chain links TRBV7-7 with TRBJ2-3, with 8 bases lining up with TRBD1. CDR3 length equals 12 residues. The germline V gene has CDR1 SSHAT and CDR2 FNYEAQ (reference sequence). DNA for the CDR3: TGTGCTAGCAGCCCCTCAGGGGGCGCGCAGTATTTT. It specifies CASSPSGGAQYF.

This chain joins TRBV19 and TRBJ1-4; 8 positions match TRBD1. CDR1 and CDR2 (germline): LNHDA, SQIVND (reference sequence). The CDR3 has 16 residues. J was trimmed by 10 bases and V by 2 bases; bases with no gene match: 12. This CDR3 is CASSIRREPTGVKLFF. The CDR3 bases are TGTGCCAGTAGTATACGACGGGAGCCGACAGGGGTAAAACTGTTTTTT.

This chain joins TRBV6-1 and TRBJ2-3; TRBD2 might be the D (6 bases). Trimming stripped 6 bases from V and 1 base from J, with 14 bases between. The CDR3 loop spans 15 amino acids. Germline V lookup: CDR1 MNHNS, CDR2 SASEGT. The CDR3 reads CASRGLPRGTDTQYF. Here the CDR3 DNA reads TGTGCCAGCAGAGGACTACCAAGGGGCACAGATACGCAGTATTTT.

This chain joins TRBV5-1 and TRBJ1-4; D is unclear. V lost 9 bases and J 7 bases, leaving 16 bases between the germline ends. Per the germline V gene, CDR1 is SGHRS and CDR2 is YFSETQ. The CDR3 consists of 13 residues. The CDR3, as DNA: TGCGCCACCGCCGGCACCCCGGGTGAAAAACTGTTTTTT. Its translation is CATAGTPGEKLFF.

The J gene is TRBJ1-2, the V gene TRBV7-9; D might be TRBD1 (5 bases). Germline-derived CDR1 and CDR2 are SEHNR and FQNEAQ (reference sequence). The V end was cut by 1 base, the J end by 6 bases, with 12 bases between. The CDR3 length is 14 residues. The CDR3 nucleotides read TGTGCCAGCAGCTTAGGCAGGGATATCCATGGCTACACCTTC. It is translated as CASSLGRDIHGYTF.

The rearrangement joins TRBV29-1 to TRBJ2-1; the D gene is possibly TRBD1 (6 bases). The CDR3 is 14 amino acids. Per germline, CDR1 SQVTM and CDR2 ANQGSEA. The ends were cut back, 4 bases at V and 9 bases at J, with 19 bases in the middle. This CDR3 is CSVGDNYPPSEQFF. DNA for the CDR3: TGCAGCGTTGGGGACAACTATCCCCCGAGTGAGCAGTTCTTC.

This clone was picked up one time. The chain couples TRBV30 to TRBJ2-1; 10 bases line up with TRBD2. The CDR3 is 13 residues long. CDR1 GTSNPN and CDR2 SVGIG come from the germline V gene (reference sequence). Trimming cost V 5 bases and J 8 bases; bases outside gene matches: 6. CDR3 nucleotide sequence: TGTGCCTGGCAAGGGACTAGCGTCGATGAGCAGTTCTTC. It is translated as CAWQGTSVDEQFF.

The V call is TRBV5-1, the J call TRBJ2-1; D is uncertain. This CDR3 contains 12 residues. Trimming pared 4 bases from V and 7 bases from J, leaving 9 bases between. Germline assignment: CDR1 SGHRS and CDR2 YFSETQ. The CDR3 nucleotides read TGCGCCAGCAGCCCACTTACGAATGAGCAGTTCTTC. Translation: CASSPLTNEQFF.

The chain links TRBV27 to TRBJ2-1, with 7 bases lining up with TRBD2. The CDR3 has 15 residues. CDR1 and CDR2 from the germline V gene are MNHEY and SMNVEV (reference sequence). After removal of 6 bases from V and 5 bases from J, the junction contained 10 bases not matched to a gene. The CDR3: CASRVGSGYHNEQFF. The CDR3 DNA follows: TGTGCCAGCAGAGTGGGTAGCGGGTATCACAATGAGCAGTTCTTC.

This chain connects TRBV7-6 to TRBJ2-1; TRBD2 might be the D (5 bases). Germline CDR1 and CDR2: SGHVS and FNYEAQ. The CDR3 is 14 residues long. V was trimmed by 2 bases and J by 7 bases, leaving 12 bases between them. The CDR3: CASSLSYRDNEQFF. The CDR3 nucleotides read TGTGCCAGCAGCTTATCTTATCGGGATAATGAGCAGTTCTTC.

The chain carries TRBV4-2 and TRBJ1-5; unclear D gene. Germline loops: CDR1 LGHNA, CDR2 YNFKEQ. The V end was cut by 0 bases, the J end by 3 bases, with 6 bases between. This CDR3 has 14 residues. CDR3 in DNA: TGTGCCAGCAGCCAAGATAGTTCCAATCAGCCCCAGCATTTT. This codes for CASSQDSSNQPQHF.

The chain joins TRBV2 to TRBJ2-7, with D possibly TRBD2 on 5 matching bases. The V gene's germline CDR1 is SNHLY and CDR2 FYNNEI. V lost 4 bases and J lost 2, with 12 bases in between. The CDR3 runs to 14 residues. CDR3 in DNA: TGTGCCAGCAGTGTCCCCTCCGGGACCTACGAGCAGTACTTC. This translates into CASSVPSGTYEQYF.

V is TRBV27 and J is TRBJ1-5, with 7 bases fitting TRBD1. The V gene end was trimmed by 5 bases and the J gene end by 2 bases; junction bases not matched to a gene: 6. The V gene's germline CDR1 is MNHEY and CDR2 SMNVEV (reference sequence). This CDR3 comprises 15 residues. The DNA of the CDR3 is TGTGCCAGCAGTCGGGACAGCGAGGGCAATCAGCCCCAGCATTTT. Amino acids: CASSRDSEGNQPQHF.